The 10 T cell receptor beta chains below come from one sample, sequenced in a study of CXCR3-negative and CXCR3-positive naive CD8 T cells. The antigens these receptors bind are not known. Overall study findings and caveats: More hydrophobic TRB CDR3s were found in CXCR3-positive naive cells than in CXCR3-negative naive cells.

All TRB cDNA libraries came from 5' RACE performed with UMI labels. TCRdb re-called the 5' RACE reads, yielding one record per CDR3 amino acid sequence without DNA. This sample's table reports 140,000 to 150,000 distinct CDR3 sequences. Sequencing was performed on naive CXCR3+ CD8+ T cells from blood. The subset is: CD45RO-CCR7+CD27+CD95- naive CD8+ T cells expressing CXCR3 (TNR3+). These receptor sequences come from a human donor in good health. Some clones in this sample may be carry-over from other donors' samples.

J is TRBJ2-2 and V is TRBV6-6; TCRdb's D gene call, TRBD1, goes unchecked for lack of DNA. The germline CDR1 and CDR2 sequences are MNHNY and SVGAGI (reference sequence). The CDR3 runs to 15 residues. The CDR3: CASSSDSVNTGELFF.

The chain combines TRBV29-1 with TRBJ2-1; the D call from TCRdb, TRBD1, cannot be confirmed without DNA. Looked up from germline, CDR1 is SQVTM and CDR2 is ANQGSEA. The CDR3 runs 13 residues. The CDR3 sequence is CSGQGQGVNEQFF.

V usage is TRBV29-1 and J usage is TRBJ1-1; TCRdb's D call of TRBD1 is untestable without DNA. Looked up from germline, CDR1 is SQVTM and CDR2 is ANQGSEA. This CDR3 comprises 13 residues. The CDR3 reads CSASGTGDTEAFF.

The V gene is TRBV15, the J gene TRBJ1-5; no DNA is available, so the TRBD1 call from TCRdb remains unchecked. From germline, CDR1 is LNHNV and CDR2 YYDKDF (reference sequence). The CDR3 is 15 amino acids. CDR3 amino acids: CATSFHGTANQPQHF.

The CDR3 spells CASSIWEGTEAFF. This chain joins TRBV19 and TRBJ1-1. The CDR3 is 13 amino acids. From germline, CDR1 is LNHDA and CDR2 SQIVND (reference sequence).

The chain combines TRBV20-1 with TRBJ2-7; TCRdb returns TRBD1, unconfirmable since there is no DNA. This CDR3 spans 15 amino acids. Looked up from germline, CDR1 is DFQATT and CDR2 is SNEGSKA (reference sequence). CDR3 residues: CSARERGSASYEQYF.

The chain combines TRBV5-1 with TRBJ2-7; lacking DNA, the TRBD1 call made by TCRdb goes unchecked. Germline CDR1 SGHRS, CDR2 YFSETQ. The CDR3 extends over 15 amino acids. The CDR3 region is CASSPGQGLDYEQYF.

Here the CDR3 reads CSARFGNEQFF. The rearrangement uses TRBV20-1 and TRBJ2-1. Germline CDR1 is DFQATT and CDR2 is SNEGSKA (reference sequence). This CDR3 region has 11 residues.

The chain joins TRBV5-1 to TRBJ2-1; absent DNA, TCRdb's TRBD1 call cannot be checked. The germline V gene has CDR1 SGHRS and CDR2 YFSETQ. This CDR3 spans 13 amino acids. CDR3 sequence: CASSLEWGGEQFF.

The rearrangement links TRBV12-3 or TRBV12-4 to TRBJ2-3; TCRdb reports TRBD1, a call that lacks DNA to check it against. This CDR3 has 13 amino acids. The CDR3 loop reads CASPGPPTDTQYF.